The rows below give T cell receptor beta chains drawn from one sample of a study of cytomegalovirus exposure and HLA in healthy donors. Assay used: immunoSEQ multiplex PCR; TCRdb lists only in-frame clones, some missing. The sample contains about 65,000 clones, around 62% of which appear only once. The specimen sequenced was PBMCs. Receptors were obtained from a man between 25 and 39 years old in good health and CMV-seronegative. The conserved cysteine and the conserved F or W are not part of the CDR3 here. The D gene is left open where the match is weak.

TRBJ1-6,TRBV18,TRBD1,ASSPSDRGNSPLH
TRBJ2-1,TRBV7-6,TRBD2,ASSSRTSGGTRYNEQF
TRBJ2-6,TRBV5-1,-,ASSPGVASGANVLT
TRBJ1-2,TRBV9,TRBD1,ASSVTGDRNYGYT
TRBJ1-1,TRBV6-5,-,AAAGLNTEAF
TRBJ1-2,TRBV11-2,-,ASSFPSSTGNYGYT
TRBJ1-6,TRBV30,-,AWSVQGNSPLH
TRBJ1-2,TRBV18,TRBD1,ASSPGTGRENGYT
TRBJ2-6,TRBV18,TRBD1,ASSPSGGRGGVGANVLT
TRBJ2-5,TRBV7-9,TRBD1,ASSLGTGGETQY
TRBJ2-2,TRBV4-1,-,ASSQDPGGRTGELF
TRBJ2-4,TRBV6-5,-,ASSQHGVAKNIQY
TRBJ1-1,TRBV4-2,-,ASSQGLGGDYTEAF
TRBJ2-4,TRBV6-6,TRBD1,ASSYRTGGEKNIQY
TRBJ2-5,TRBV6-5,-,ASRLLGLGETQY
TRBJ2-5,TRBV5-6,-,ASSQPGQETQY
TRBJ1-2,TRBV6-1,-,ASSGRPGDFGGYT
TRBJ2-5,TRBV7-7,TRBD1,ASSLIGQGAEETQY
TRBJ1-4,TRBV5-4,-,ASSLEGAPSEKLF
TRBJ2-2,TRBV29-1,TRBD1,SVDRQGNPGELF
TRBJ1-2,TRBV7-8,TRBD1,ASSSPEGAYGYT
TRBJ2-3,TRBV7-9,-,ASSLAQTDTQY
TRBJ2-7,TRBV5-1,TRBD1,ASRFGQGAYEQY
TRBJ2-7,TRBV6-6,-,ASSQRTDGSYEQY
TRBJ2-3,TRBV4-1,-,ASKRDFLSYTDTQY
TRBJ1-6,TRBV6-5,TRBD1,ASSRQGANSPLH
TRBJ2-2,TRBV11-2,-,ASSRRGADTGELF
TRBJ2-1,TRBV6-5,TRBD1,ASSRSGGSYNEQF
TRBJ1-5,TRBV4-2,TRBD1,ASSQEQGDSNQPQH
TRBJ2-1,TRBV11-2,TRBD2,ASRRLSGGQGFEQF
TRBJ1-4,TRBV9,-,ASSVVAGSTEKLF
TRBJ2-7,TRBV30,TRBD1,AWGQGDIYEQY
TRBJ2-3,TRBV6-5,-,ASSYTAWGPDTQY